The 29 T cell receptor beta chains below all came from one sample that was sequenced in a study of blood T cell repertoires in COVID-19. Measured with immunoSEQ multiplex PCR; TCRdb has only the in-frame clones, and not every one. The repertoire holds about 400,000 clones, around 87% seen once, with more than 0.9% in the top ten. The sequenced sample consisted of PBMCs or T cells enriched from blood (not recorded which). All receptors derive from a woman aged 25-40 years with acute COVID-19.

Only one count was recorded for this clone. V gene TRBV19 combines with J gene TRBJ1-3, with 7 bases aligning to TRBD1. The V and J ends lost 7 bases and 0 bases, in that order; junction bases with no gene match: 12. CDR3 size: 17 residues. Germline loops: CDR1 LNHDA, CDR2 SQIVND (reference sequence). The CDR3 is CASTPDRVVYSGNTIYF. In DNA, the CDR3 is TGTGCCAGTACCCCAGACAGGGTGGTTTACTCTGGAAACACCATATATTTT.

CDR3 nucleotide sequence: TGTGCCAGTAGTATCGGACAGGGGATTATTGAGGGAAACACCATATATTTT. Its translation is CASSIGQGIIEGNTIYF. The chain has TRBV19 and TRBJ1-3; TRBD1 agrees at 9 bases. Trimming removed 3 bases from V and 4 bases from J; junction bases left unmatched: 10. The CDR3 extends over 17 amino acids. CDR1 LNHDA and CDR2 SQIVND come from the germline V gene (reference sequence).

The V call is TRBV7-2, the J call TRBJ2-3; 7 bases are a match to TRBD2. From germline, CDR1 is SGHTA and CDR2 FQGNSA. The CDR3 sequence is 13 residues long. With V trimmed by 10 bases and J by 1 base, 5 bases remained unmatched. The CDR3 region is CATPGRGTDTQYF. CDR3 DNA sequence: TGTGCCACCCCAGGGAGGGGCACAGATACGCAGTATTTT.

This chain links TRBV5-5 with TRBJ1-1; D gene uncertain. V gave up 0 bases and J gave up 4 bases, with 13 bases separating them. The CDR3 length is 15 residues. Looked up from germline, CDR1 is SGHKS and CDR2 is YYEKEE (reference sequence). CDR3 residues: CASSLASLGGTEAFF. The CDR3 DNA is TGTGCCAGCAGCTTGGCGTCTCTGGGAGGCACTGAAGCTTTCTTT. Combining the CDR3 with reference TRBV5-5 and TRBJ1-1 gives the whole variable domain DAGVTQSPTHLIKTRGQQVTLRCSPISGHKSVSWYQQVLGQGPQFIFQYYEKEERGRGNFPDRFSARQFPNYSSELNVNALLLGDSALYLCASSLASLGGTEAFFGQGTRLTVV.

J is TRBJ2-1 and V is TRBV24-1; 7 bases are a match to TRBD1. There are 16 residues in the CDR3. In germline, CDR1 is KGHDR, CDR2 SFDVKD. V gave up 0 bases and J gave up 8 bases; unmatched junction bases: 9. The CDR3 DNA is TGTGCCACCAGTGATTTGGACAGGGTTAGGCGGGATGAGCAGTTCTTC. Translated, it gives CATSDLDRVRRDEQFF.

This chain links TRBV10-2 with TRBJ1-6, with 8 bases fitting TRBD1. The CDR3 is 16 amino acids. From germline, CDR1 is WSHSY and CDR2 SAAADI. Trimming cost V 0 bases and J 9 bases; bases outside gene matches: 7. The CDR3 DNA reads TGCGCCAGCAGTGAGTCCTTAACAGGGGGGGGTTCACCCCTCCACTTT. Translated: CASSESLTGGGSPLHF.

The chain couples TRBV18 to TRBJ1-1; 9 bases are a match to TRBD1. The CDR3 is 15 amino acids. The V gene's germline CDR1 is KGHSH and CDR2 LQKENI. V lost 6 bases and J lost 3; bases outside the gene matches: 8. CDR3 protein: CASSPNRGRDTEAFF. CDR3 sequence (DNA): TGTGCCAGCTCCCCTAACAGGGGGCGCGACACTGAAGCTTTCTTT.

The V call is TRBV20-1, the J call TRBJ1-1, with D maybe TRBD1 (6 bases). The V end was cut by 6 bases, the J end by 9 bases, with 14 bases between. The CDR3 consists of 11 residues. Germline CDR1 and CDR2: DFQATT and SNEGSKA (reference sequence). The CDR3 DNA is TGCAGTGCCACACGGACAGAACAAGCTTTCTTT. Protein sequence: CSATRTEQAFF.

The chain links TRBV6-1 to TRBJ1-4; 7 nucleotides match TRBD1. CDR3 length equals 15 residues. After removal of 0 bases from V and 4 bases from J, the junction contained 2 bases not matched to a gene. The germline gives CDR1 MNHNS, CDR2 SASEGT. The CDR3 bases are TGTGCCAGCAGTGAAGCGCAGGGGGGTAATGAAAAACTGTTTTTT. Its translation is CASSEAQGGNEKLFF.

V gene TRBV7-9 combines with J gene TRBJ2-7, with a weak D call TRBD2 (6 bases). Germline assignment: CDR1 SEHNR and CDR2 FQNEAQ (reference sequence). CDR3 length equals 14 residues. Deletions cut 4 bases from V and 6 bases from J, with 16 bases between. CDR3 coding DNA: TGTGCCAGCAGCTCCCCAGCTGGGGACTCCGAGCAGTACTTC. Translated: CASSSPAGDSEQYF.

This sequence joins TRBV7-2 and TRBJ2-7; a weak D match, TRBD1 (5 bases). The germline gives CDR1 SGHTA, CDR2 FQGNSA. This CDR3 contains 11 residues. V lost 5 bases and J 7 bases, leaving 9 bases between the germline ends. The CDR3 DNA is TGTGCCAGCAGCCTCCGGACAGAGCAGTACTTC. Its translation: CASSLRTEQYF.

This clone was recorded a few times. The V and J genes are TRBV14 and TRBJ1-1; weak D call: TRBD1 (5 bases). Looked up from germline, CDR1 is SGHDN and CDR2 is FVKESK. Trimming removed 2 bases at V and 4 bases at J, with 14 bases between. The CDR3 spans 15 residues. CDR3 amino acids: CASSQQEGRGTEAFF. As DNA, the CDR3 is TGTGCCAGCAGCCAACAGGAGGGTAGGGGCACTGAAGCTTTCTTT.

Here the CDR3 reads CASSSQGLSQPQHF. The DNA for the CDR3 is TGTGCCAGCAGCTCACAGGGGCTCAGTCAGCCCCAGCATTTT. This chain connects TRBV7-2 to TRBJ1-5, with 7 bases lining up with TRBD1. Trimming took 4 bases from V and 6 from J; bases not matched to a gene: 6. The CDR3 is made up of 14 amino acids. Germline CDR1 is SGHTA and CDR2 is FQGNSA. Using reference TRBV7-2 and TRBJ1-5 for the parts outside the CDR3, the full variable domain is GAGVSQSPSNKVTEKGKDVELRCDPISGHTALYWYRQSLGQGLEFLIYFQGNSAPDKSGLPSDRFSAERTGGSVSTLTIQRTQQEDSAVYLCASSSQGLSQPQHFGDGTRLSIL.

The rearrangement uses TRBV10-3 and TRBJ1-1; 8 positions match TRBD1. Germline V gene lookup returns CDR1 ENHRY and CDR2 SYGVKD. CDR3 length equals 14 residues. J gave up 4 bases and V 11 bases, and 12 bases lay outside the gene matches. The CDR3 sequence is CAHMAGQGITEAFF. The DNA for the CDR3 is TGTGCCCATATGGCCGGACAGGGTATCACTGAAGCTTTCTTT.

Only one count was recorded for this clone. This rearrangement joins TRBV2 to TRBJ2-7; TRBD1 might be the D (6 bases). The CDR3 totals 16 residues. Germline lookup yields CDR1 SNHLY and CDR2 FYNNEI. The V gene lost 8 bases and the J gene lost 7 bases, with 27 bases spanning the gap. Here the CDR3 DNA reads TGTGCCAGCGGAGAGGGAGATCACAGGGTATCGGGGGAGCAGTACTTC. As protein: CASGEGDHRVSGEQYF. Supplemented by reference TRBV2 and TRBJ2-7, the full variable domain reads EPEVTQTPSHQVTQMGQEVILRCVPISNHLYFYWYRQILGQKVEFLVSFYNNEISEKSEIFDDQFSVERPDGSNFTLKIRSTKLEDSAMYFCASGEGDHRVSGEQYFGPGTRLTVT.

The chain carries TRBV6-5 and TRBJ2-1; 12 nucleotides match TRBD2. Germline trimming cut 5 bases from V and 9 bases from J; bases unmatched to any gene: 8. The CDR3 totals 15 residues. CDR1 and CDR2 (germline): MNHEY, SVGAGI. The chain's CDR3 is CASSRRLAGEGEQFF. CDR3 in DNA: TGTGCCAGCAGTCGACGACTAGCGGGGGAGGGTGAGCAGTTCTTC.

This chain uses TRBV6-1 with TRBJ1-1; 7 bases are shared with TRBD1. The CDR3 spans 17 residues. Germline assignment: CDR1 MNHNS and CDR2 SASEGT. Trimming took 4 bases from V and 0 from J; bases not matched to a gene: 11. CDR3 protein: CASSAPPGQYMNTEAFF. CDR3 coding DNA: TGTGCCAGCAGTGCCCCACCGGGACAGTACATGAACACTGAAGCTTTCTTT.

J is TRBJ1-6 and V is TRBV3-1 (or the pseudogene TRBV3-2), with 7 bases matching TRBD1. Trimming took 4 bases from V and 4 from J; bases not matched to a gene: 4. The germline CDR1 and CDR2 sequences are LGHDT and YNNKEL (reference sequence). The CDR3 covers 15 residues. The CDR3 sequence: CASSRETGYNSPLHF. DNA of the CDR3: TGTGCCAGCAGCCGAGAGACAGGGTATAATTCACCCCTCCACTTT.

J is TRBJ2-6 and V is TRBV10-3, with D maybe TRBD2 (5 bases). The germline V gene has CDR1 ENHRY and CDR2 SYGVKD. The CDR3 covers 15 residues. Between the trimmed V and J ends, which lost 3 bases and 1 base, there was a span of 7 bases. DNA of the CDR3: TGTGCCATCAGTGACCCGGGATCTGGGGCCAACGTCCTGACTTTC. Protein: CAISDPGSGANVLTF.

The CDR3: CASRLHGEPQHF. In DNA form, the CDR3 reads TGTGCCAGTCGACTCCACGGTGAGCCCCAGCATTTT. V gene TRBV19 combines with J gene TRBJ1-5; D is ambiguous. With 8 bases removed from V and 8 bases from J, the gap between germline ends came to 13 bases. CDR3 size: 12 residues. From germline, CDR1 is LNHDA and CDR2 SQIVND (reference sequence).

The rearrangement links TRBV5-6 to TRBJ1-2, with 8 bases identical to TRBD1. Germline loops: CDR1 SGHDT, CDR2 YYEEEE. CDR3 size: 15 residues. V was clipped by 4 bases and J by 4 bases; unmatched bases: 9. The CDR3 protein is CASSLIGQGGYGYTF. In DNA, the CDR3 is TGTGCCAGCAGCCTGATAGGACAGGGAGGCTATGGCTACACCTTC.

The chain uses TRBV10-1 and TRBJ2-7; possibly TRBD2 for D (6 bases). Trimming left V 0 bases short and J 3 bases short, with 18 bases between. CDR1 and CDR2 (germline): WNHNN, SYGVQD (reference sequence). This CDR3 region has 17 residues. The CDR3 bases are TGCGCCAGCAGTGAGTCCCTTGGGGGGTCACCCTACTACGAGCAGTACTTC. It translates to CASSESLGGSPYYEQYF.

The chain carries TRBV4-1 and TRBJ1-4; the D gene is possibly TRBD1 (5 bases). Germline V gives CDR1 MGHRA, CDR2 YSYEKL. Between the trimmed V and J ends, which lost 0 bases and 7 bases, there was a span of 15 bases. The CDR3 runs to 16 residues. The CDR3 reads CASSQDRGALGEKLFF. CDR3 nucleotides: TGCGCCAGCAGCCAAGATCGTGGGGCGTTGGGTGAAAAACTGTTTTTT.

V gene TRBV12-3 or TRBV12-4 combines with J gene TRBJ2-7; D gene uncertain. V lost 1 base and J lost 4, with 8 bases in between. The CDR3 spans 13 residues. As DNA, the CDR3 is TGTGCCAGCAGTTTAGAACTTATTTACGAGCAGTACTTC. Translating it yields CASSLELIYEQYF.

The V and J genes are TRBV4-3 and TRBJ2-1, with D unclear. The CDR3 loop spans 15 amino acids. CDR1 is LGHNA, CDR2 YSLEER, per germline. The V gene lost 1 base and the J gene lost 9 bases, with 16 bases spanning the gap. This chain's CDR3 is CASSQVFRSDLEQFF. CDR3 nucleotides: TGCGCCAGCAGCCAAGTTTTTCGGAGCGACCTTGAGCAGTTCTTC.

To note about this clone: The same CDR3 also results from other DNA sequences found in this sample. V is TRBV4-3 and J is TRBJ2-1; a weak D match, TRBD2 (6 bases). This CDR3 is built from 15 residues. Germline V lookup: CDR1 LGHNA, CDR2 YSLEER. The germline V and J ends were trimmed by 0 bases and 4 bases, with 10 bases remaining between them. The CDR3 nucleotides read TGCGCCAGCAGCCAAGATCGGAGCGGGTACAATGAGCAGTTCTTC. It yields the protein CASSQDRSGYNEQFF.

The chain employs TRBV25-1 and TRBJ1-5; 7 nucleotides align to TRBD1. The germline CDR1 and CDR2 sequences are MGHDK and SYGVNS. The CDR3 sequence is 15 residues long. The J segment lost 10 bases and the V segment lost 1 base, leaving 10 bases of the junction unmatched. This CDR3 is CASSESGGGTFPQHF. CDR3 DNA sequence: TGTGCCAGCAGTGAATCAGGGGGTGGGACCTTTCCCCAGCATTTT.

The chain links TRBV18 to TRBJ1-1; 7 bases are shared with TRBD1. Germline values: CDR1 KGHSH, CDR2 LQKENI. The CDR3 is 14 amino acids. V dropped 5 bases and J dropped 11; count of bases not matched to a gene: 14. In DNA, the CDR3 is TGTGCCAGCTCATTAGACAGGGACGGTGTCACGGCTTTCTTT. This codes for CASSLDRDGVTAFF.

In DNA form, the CDR3 reads TGTGCCAGCAGCTTAGCGCTAGGAGGGTCCGTCGACAATGAGCAGTTCTTC. It specifies CASSLALGGSVDNEQFF. The chain is built from TRBV7-9 and TRBJ2-1, with D perhaps matching TRBD2 (6 bases). Germline assignment: CDR1 SEHNR and CDR2 FQNEAQ (reference sequence). V shed 0 bases and J shed 5 bases, with 17 bases lying between them. The length of the CDR3 is 17 residues.